This entry lists 29 T cell receptor beta chains sequenced from one sample in a study of cytomegalovirus exposure and HLA in healthy donors. Primers: 60 Vbeta forward and 13 Jbeta reverse. Sequencing used immunoSEQ multiplex PCR; TCRdb keeps in-frame clones, though not all of them. The ten top clones account for 1% to 1.5%, within a sample of about 160,000 clones. Specimen: PBMCs. These receptors originate from a woman aged 60-75 years in good health and CMV-seronegative.

The V and J genes are TRBV10-2 and TRBJ1-5, with a weak D call TRBD1 (6 bases). This CDR3 is built from 15 residues. Trimming removed 3 bases at V and 2 bases at J, with 11 bases between. The germline V gene encodes CDR1 WSHSY and CDR2 SAAADI. The CDR3 spells CASSEGGRGNQPQHF. CDR3 in DNA: TGCGCCAGCAGTGAAGGGGGAAGAGGCAATCAGCCCCAGCATTTT.

The chain recombines TRBV10-3 with TRBJ1-6, with a tentative D call TRBD1 (6 bases). The CDR3 spans 14 residues. V was cut by 2 bases and J by 8 bases, with 10 bases left in between. CDR1 and CDR2 (germline): ENHRY, SYGVKD. The CDR3 region has the DNA TGTGCCATCAGTGAGACAGACAGGTATTCACCCCTCCACTTT. Protein product: CAISETDRYSPLHF.

CDR3 coding DNA: TGTGCCAGCAGCGTGGCGGGACAGGGGAGGGGTGTGCAGTACTTC. Translated, it gives CASSVAGQGRGVQYF. The V call is TRBV9, the J call TRBJ2-7; 10 bases fit TRBD1. The CDR3 is made up of 15 amino acids. Germline V gene data show CDR1 as SGDLS and CDR2 as YYNGEE. V was clipped by 2 bases and J by 9 bases; unmatched bases: 11.

The chain uses TRBV19 and TRBJ2-7, with D possibly being TRBD2 (5 bases). The CDR3 length is 17 residues. V lost 3 bases, J lost 4 bases, and 22 bases lay in between. Germline CDR1 LNHDA, CDR2 SQIVND (reference sequence). The CDR3 DNA sequence: TGTGCCAGTAGTATGAGGGATTCCGGCAGGAACCCTTACGAGCAGTACTTC. Its translation: CASSMRDSGRNPYEQYF.

The rearrangement joins TRBV19 to TRBJ1-3; no reliable D call. CDR3 length: 15 amino acids. The V end lost 3 bases, the J end lost 2 bases, and 11 bases lay between the germline ends. The V gene's germline CDR1 is LNHDA and CDR2 SQIVND (reference sequence). The CDR3 DNA reads as TGTGCCAGTAGTATTGGCGGCCAAACTGGAAACACCATATATTTT. Translated, it gives CASSIGGQTGNTIYF.

This chain links TRBV29-1 with TRBJ2-7; TRBD1 matches at 10 bases. V lost 1 base, J lost 5 bases, and 5 bases stayed unmatched. This CDR3 comprises 14 residues. CDR1 SQVTM and CDR2 ANQGSEA come from the germline V gene. The CDR3 coding sequence is TGCAGCGTTGAAGTGGGGACAGGGGTTAACGAGCAGTACTTC. This encodes CSVEVGTGVNEQYF.

The V gene is TRBV10-3, the J gene TRBJ2-7; 7 positions agree with TRBD1. After removal of 4 bases from V and 3 bases from J, the junction contained 3 bases not matched to a gene. CDR3 length: 13 amino acids. The germline V gene has CDR1 ENHRY and CDR2 SYGVKD. CDR3 loop: CAISGDSHYEQYF. The CDR3 DNA follows: TGTGCCATCAGTGGGGACAGCCACTACGAGCAGTACTTC.

V is TRBV15 and J is TRBJ2-3, with 9 bases aligning to TRBD2. Germline CDR1 and CDR2: LNHNV and YYDKDF (reference sequence). The CDR3 spans 15 residues. With 3 bases clipped from V and 1 base from J, the junction kept 2 bases outside the gene matches. The CDR3 DNA reads as TGTGCCACCAGCAGTCGACTAGCGGGCACAGATACGCAGTATTTT. This translates into CATSSRLAGTDTQYF.

The rearrangement uses TRBV2 and TRBJ2-7; D perhaps matches TRBD1 (6 bases). CDR3 size: 13 residues. V was shortened by 6 bases and J by 2 bases, with 11 bases between the two germline ends. Germline values: CDR1 SNHLY, CDR2 FYNNEI. CDR3 protein: CASRRTETYEQYF. The DNA for the CDR3 is TGTGCCAGCAGGAGGACAGAGACCTACGAGCAGTACTTC.

This chain joins TRBV2 and TRBJ1-5, with 10 bases lining up with TRBD1. With 6 bases clipped from V and 7 bases from J, the junction kept 12 bases outside the gene matches. Germline CDR1 SNHLY, CDR2 FYNNEI. This CDR3 comprises 16 residues. The CDR3 region has the DNA TGTGCCAGCAGCCCTCGAGGGGGACAGGGGCACCAGCCCCAGCATTTT. This codes for CASSPRGGQGHQPQHF.

The V gene is TRBV2, the J gene TRBJ1-2; D gene uncertain. There are 12 residues in the CDR3. Germline loops: CDR1 SNHLY, CDR2 FYNNEI. The germline V and J ends were trimmed by 5 bases and 2 bases, with 6 bases remaining between them. CDR3 loop: CASSKENYGYTF. The CDR3, as DNA: TGTGCCAGCAGTAAGGAGAACTATGGCTACACCTTC.

The rearrangement joins TRBV9 to TRBJ2-7, with 9 bases matching TRBD2. This CDR3 spans 14 amino acids. Germline loops: CDR1 SGDLS, CDR2 YYNGEE. Trimming took 5 bases from V and 3 from J; bases not matched to a gene: 6. For the CDR3, the DNA is TGTGCCAGCAGTGCTAGCGGGATGGGCTACGAGCAGTACTTC. Protein product: CASSASGMGYEQYF.

The rearrangement links TRBV6-1 to TRBJ2-4; TRBD1 matches at 7 bases. This CDR3 has 15 amino acids. Trimming took 5 bases from V and 0 from J; bases not matched to a gene: 4. Germline values: CDR1 MNHNS, CDR2 SASEGT. CDR3 in amino acids: CASSRDRLAKNIQYF. The CDR3 DNA reads TGTGCCAGCAGTCGGGACAGACTAGCCAAAAACATTCAGTACTTC.

The rearrangement uses TRBV7-9 and TRBJ1-1; TRBD1 matches 7 bases. The CDR3 extends over 10 amino acids. With V trimmed by 10 bases and J by 6 bases, 2 bases remained unmatched. Germline V gives CDR1 SEHNR, CDR2 FQNEAQ (reference sequence). The CDR3: CAIDRAEAFF. In nucleotides, the CDR3 is TGTGCCATCGACAGGGCTGAAGCTTTCTTT. Using reference TRBV7-9 and TRBJ1-1 for the parts outside the CDR3, the full variable domain is DTGVSQNPRHKITKRGQNVTFRCDPISEHNRLYWYRQTLGQGPEFLTYFQNEAQLEKSRLLSDRFSAERPKGSFSTLEIQRTEQGDSAMYLCAIDRAEAFFGQGTRLTVV.

This sequence joins TRBV25-1 and TRBJ1-2, with 10 bases fitting TRBD1. After removal of 9 bases from V and 4 bases from J, the junction contained 11 bases not matched to a gene. This CDR3 has 15 residues. The germline CDR1 and CDR2 sequences are MGHDK and SYGVNS. The CDR3 bases are TGTGCCAGTACGCCGCCGGGACAGGGGTTCTATGGCTACACCTTC. Its protein is CASTPPGQGFYGYTF.

The chain recombines TRBV6-1 with TRBJ2-3; 11 bases line up with TRBD2. CDR1 is MNHNS, CDR2 SASEGT, per germline. Trimming cost V 7 bases and J 5 bases; bases outside gene matches: 2. The CDR3 sequence is 13 residues long. The CDR3 nucleotides are TGTGCCAGCATCCTAGCGGGGGGAGATACGCAGTATTTT. Its translation is CASILAGGDTQYF.

The chain joins TRBV9 to TRBJ2-3; D is unclear. The germline V gene has CDR1 SGDLS and CDR2 YYNGEE. Trimming removed 0 bases at V and 0 bases at J, with 5 bases between. The CDR3 consists of 14 residues. CDR3 bases: TGTGCCAGCAGCGTAGGAGTCAGCACAGATACGCAGTATTTT. Protein product: CASSVGVSTDTQYF. Looking up the rest from reference TRBV9 and TRBJ2-3 gives the full variable domain: DSGVTQTPKHLITATGQRVTLRCSPRSGDLSVYWYQQSLDQGLQFLIQYYNGEERAKGNILERFSAQQFPDLHSELNLSSLELGDSALYFCASSVGVSTDTQYFGPGTRLTVL.

The chain recombines TRBV27 with TRBJ1-5, with TRBD1 as a possible D gene (5 bases). The germline gives CDR1 MNHEY, CDR2 SMNVEV (reference sequence). V was cut by 3 bases and J by 3 bases, with 9 bases left in between. The CDR3 contains 14 residues. In DNA, the CDR3 is TGTGCCAGCAGTTTCGGGGGTCTCAATCAGCCCCAGCATTTT. Translation gives CASSFGGLNQPQHF.

The chain employs TRBV5-1 and TRBJ2-5; TRBD1 might be the D (5 bases). The CDR3 is made up of 13 amino acids. Germline V CDR1 and CDR2: SGHRS, YFSETQ. V was shortened by 3 bases and J by 1 base, with 7 bases between the two germline ends. CDR3 nucleotide sequence: TGCGCCAGCAGCTATGACAGCCAAGAGACCCAGTACTTC. This gives the protein CASSYDSQETQYF.

The chain links TRBV7-2 to TRBJ2-5; D gene unclear. Per the germline V gene, CDR1 is SGHTA and CDR2 is FQGNSA. V lost 1 base, J lost 7 bases, and 7 bases lay in between. This CDR3 contains 12 residues. The chain's CDR3 is CASSLESGTQYF. CDR3 in DNA: TGTGCCAGCAGCTTAGAATCGGGGACCCAGTACTTC.

The V gene is TRBV27, the J gene TRBJ1-2, with 8 bases identical to TRBD1. Germline V gene data show CDR1 as MNHEY and CDR2 as SMNVEV (reference sequence). CDR3 length: 15 amino acids. V shed 3 bases, J shed 6 bases, and the junction held 9 bases outside the gene matches. In DNA, the CDR3 is TGTGCCAGCAGTTTCCGGGACAGGCCCCTACATGGCTACACCTTC. Its translation is CASSFRDRPLHGYTF.

J is TRBJ1-1 and V is TRBV29-1, with a possible D match to TRBD1 (5 bases). V was trimmed by 7 bases and J by 1 base, leaving 7 bases between them. The CDR3 is 11 amino acids. The germline V gene has CDR1 SQVTM and CDR2 ANQGSEA. CDR3 nucleotide sequence: TGCAGCGGACAGCCGAACACTGAAGCTTTCTTT. Its protein is CSGQPNTEAFF. The complete variable domain, with remaining parts taken from reference TRBV29-1 and TRBJ1-1, reads SAVISQKPSRDICQRGTSLTIQCQVDSQVTMMFWYRQQPGQSLTLIATANQGSEATYESGFVIDKFPISRPNLTFSTLTVSNMSPEDSSIYLCSGQPNTEAFFGQGTRLTVV.

This chain joins TRBV7-2 and TRBJ2-1; D is perhaps TRBD2 (5 bases). With 0 bases removed from V and 2 bases from J, the gap between germline ends came to 8 bases. CDR3 size: 15 residues. Per the germline V gene, CDR1 is SGHTA and CDR2 is FQGNSA. The CDR3: CASSLASGPYNEQFF. Here the CDR3 DNA reads TGTGCCAGCAGCTTAGCCAGCGGTCCCTACAATGAGCAGTTCTTC.

This chain joins TRBV30 and TRBJ2-7; D gene unclear. Trimming left V 1 base short and J 6 bases short, with 7 bases between. The germline V gene has CDR1 GTSNPN and CDR2 SVGIG (reference sequence). This CDR3 has 11 residues. The CDR3 nucleotides read TGTGCCTGGAGTGACACCGTCGAGCAGTACTTC. It encodes CAWSDTVEQYF.

V is TRBV6-6 and J is TRBJ1-6; D call uncertain. The germline V gene encodes CDR1 MNHNY and CDR2 SVGAGI (reference sequence). Trimming took off 4 bases at V and 6 bases at J, with 13 bases between the two ends. The CDR3 length is 15 residues. DNA of the CDR3: TGTGCCAGCAGTTCAACTTTAGCTAGTAATTCACCCCTCCACTTT. It codes for CASSSTLASNSPLHF.

The chain is built from TRBV7-9 and TRBJ2-7; the match to TRBD2 covers 7 bases. The CDR3 spans 14 residues. The V gene end was trimmed by 3 bases and the J gene end by 5 bases; junction bases not matched to a gene: 7. Germline V gene lookup returns CDR1 SEHNR and CDR2 FQNEAQ (reference sequence). The CDR3 loop reads CASSLGGRSDEQYF. CDR3 sequence (DNA): TGTGCCAGCAGCTTGGGGGGGAGATCGGACGAGCAGTACTTC. The entire variable domain, with the rest obtained from reference TRBV7-9 and TRBJ2-7, is as follows: DTGVSQNPRHKITKRGQNVTFRCDPISEHNRLYWYRQTLGQGPEFLTYFQNEAQLEKSRLLSDRFSAERPKGSFSTLEIQRTEQGDSAMYLCASSLGGRSDEQYFGPGTRLTVT.

The chain recombines TRBV9 with TRBJ1-1, with a possible D match to TRBD1 (6 bases). The CDR3 totals 17 residues. Looked up from germline, CDR1 is SGDLS and CDR2 is YYNGEE. Trimming took 3 bases from V and 2 from J, leaving 20 bases between them. The CDR3 nucleotides read TGTGCCAGCAGCGCGTTACAGGGTCGGGGTAGAAACACTGAAGCTTTCTTT. Translating it yields CASSALQGRGRNTEAFF.

The chain recombines TRBV10-2 with TRBJ1-2; D not certain. The length of the CDR3 is 17 residues. Between the trimmed V and J ends, which lost 3 bases and 4 bases, there was a span of 21 bases. Germline CDR1 WSHSY, CDR2 SAAADI. This chain's CDR3 is CASSDPSELRSLYGYTF. CDR3 DNA: TGCGCCAGCAGTGACCCCTCGGAGCTCCGTTCTCTCTATGGCTACACCTTC.

This chain links TRBV6-5 with TRBJ2-3, with D maybe TRBD2 (5 bases). CDR3 length: 15 amino acids. Germline CDR1 reads MNHEY; CDR2 reads SVGAGI. Trimming cost V 0 bases and J 3 bases, with 10 bases left between them. Here the CDR3 DNA reads TGTGCCAGCAGTTACTCCCGGGGTAGTACAGATACGCAGTATTTT. It encodes CASSYSRGSTDTQYF.